Sequencing of this T cell receptor (beta chain) was carried out in a study of vaccination and CD4 T cells after COVID-19. Overall study context: The convalescents included six males and four females, and among them two were Hispanic while seven were Caucasian. Post-COVID specimens were obtained a median approximately 95 days after diagnosis (range 35 to 161).

Turning to this clonotype: Its antigen remains unknown.

The study, taken as a whole, reports: Convalescent patients showed a median around 90% of reactive clones that were seen only post-vaccination.

Treatment of the sample: roughly 11-day PBMC culture with coronavirus spike peptide pools or control peptides (ViraFEST assay). Once peptide pools had expanded antigen-specific T cells, ViraFEST sequenced TCRs. Scientists ran DNA taken from cultured CD4+ T cells through the Oncomine TCR Beta short-read assay for sequencing. One entry per CDR3 protein, called by TCRdb with MiXCR from the PCR reads. The data contain more than 20,000 distinct CDR3 sequences, roughly 50% of them singletons. The CDR3 sequence is 15 residues long. Germline CDR1 SGHRS, CDR2 YFSETQ. V lost 0 bases and J lost 3; bases outside the gene matches: 4.

This clonotype was obtained from a human donor who received a COVID-19 vaccine. Sequenced material: CD4+ T cells from blood, cultured in vitro, taken before SARS-CoV-2 vaccination. The V and J genes are TRBV5-1 and TRBJ1-2; 8 bases line up with TRBD1. The DNA for the CDR3 is TGCGCCAGCAGCTTGGGGACAGGGAAGGACTATGGCTACACCTTC. The encoded protein is CASSLGTGKDYGYTF.